What follows are 5 T cell receptor beta chains derived from one specimen sequenced in a study of cytomegalovirus exposure and HLA in healthy donors. Researchers ran the PCR with 60 Vbeta and 13 Jbeta primers. The method was immunoSEQ multiplex PCR; TCRdb's version includes in-frame clones alone and lacks a portion of them. The sample records about 120,000 clones, roughly 80% being singletons. Sequencing was done on a sample of PBMCs. The receptors come from a man aged 55 to 70 in good health and CMV-seropositive.

This clone was observed a handful of times. The V call is TRBV19, the J call TRBJ1-1, with 10 bases matching TRBD1. With 5 bases clipped from V and 5 bases from J, the junction kept 11 bases outside the gene matches. The CDR3 has 16 residues. The germline V gene has CDR1 LNHDA and CDR2 SQIVND (reference sequence). The CDR3 region has the DNA TGTGCCAGTAGTCCCCGGACAGGGGGGATGAGGACTGAAGCTTTCTTT. Encoded protein: CASSPRTGGMRTEAFF.

The chain employs TRBV19 and TRBJ1-2; 8 positions match TRBD1. CDR1 LNHDA and CDR2 SQIVND come from the germline V gene (reference sequence). The CDR3 runs 13 residues. The trim removed 7 bases at V and 4 bases at J, leaving 5 bases unmatched. The CDR3 DNA reads TGTGCCAGTAAAAGGACAGGGTTCTATGGCTACACCTTC. This sequence encodes CASKRTGFYGYTF.

This chain connects TRBV5-5 to TRBJ1-2, with D hard to call. The CDR3 covers 11 residues. V lost 2 bases and J lost 7, with 6 bases in between. Germline CDR1 is SGHKS and CDR2 is YYEKEE (reference sequence). The CDR3 nucleotides are TGTGCCAGCAGCTTCCCGAGTGGCTACACCTTC. This gives the protein CASSFPSGYTF.

The chain joins TRBV6-1 to TRBJ1-1, with D unresolved. V was shortened by 4 bases and J by 2 bases, with 8 bases between the two germline ends. This CDR3 is built from 13 residues. Germline V gene lookup returns CDR1 MNHNS and CDR2 SASEGT. CDR3 DNA: TGTGCCAGCAGTGTCAACCTAAACACTGAAGCTTTCTTT. It specifies CASSVNLNTEAFF.

Comment on this clone: Within the sample, other DNA sequences also encode this same CDR3. The V gene is TRBV30, the J gene TRBJ2-7, with 7 bases that match TRBD2. Trimming removed 4 bases from V and 5 bases from J; junction bases left unmatched: 11. This CDR3 comprises 14 residues. Germline V CDR1 and CDR2: GTSNPN, SVGIG (reference sequence). CDR3 sequence reads: CAWTLSGGFNEQYF. The CDR3 nucleotides are TGTGCCTGGACTCTCTCGGGAGGCTTTAACGAGCAGTACTTC.